The rows below give T cell receptor beta chains drawn from one sample of a study of blood T cells in healthy people across ages. Each CDR3 protein is one row after TCRdb ran MiXCR on the 5' RACE reads. The table lists roughly 650,000 distinct CDR3 sequences, roughly 30% of them singletons. Sample: blood. The receptor source for this set is a woman over 75 in good health. CDR3s include the opening cysteine and the closing phenylalanine or tryptophan. The order of the fields is V gene, J gene, clone size, D gene, CDR3 DNA, CDR3 protein. A D gene is named only where the DNA matches it firmly. The size entry is marked missing in some rows and otherwise reads once, few, many or a size class.

TRBV6-6,TRBJ1-4,NA,NA,TGTGCCAGCAGTTACTCCAGTTCTGGGGGCTGGGAAAAACTGTTTTTT,CASSYSSSGGWEKLFF
TRBV9,TRBJ2-1,NA,TRBD2,TGTACCAGCAGCGTGGGACTAGCGTCCTACAATGAGCAGTTCTTC,CTSSVGLASYNEQFF
TRBV5-5,TRBJ2-7,NA,NA,TGTGCCAGCAGCTGGCCGGACAGATCCTACGAGCAGTACTTC,CASSWPDRSYEQYF
TRBV2,TRBJ2-7,many,NA,TGTGCCAGCAGTGAAGTCTGGGGGCTTAGCGAGCAGTACTTC,CASSEVWGLSEQYF
TRBV20-1,TRBJ2-3,NA,NA,TGCAGTGCTACGGTCCTCCCTGGGGTCCATAAAGCCACAGATACGCAGTATTTT,CSATVLPGVHKATDTQYF
TRBV29-1,TRBJ1-5,NA,NA,TGCAGCGTCCACCAAGAAGGGCAGCCCCAGCATTTT,CSVHQEGQPQHF
TRBV9,TRBJ1-2,NA,TRBD1,TGTGCCAGCAGCTCTAGCGAGGGGGCCTATGGCTACACCTTC,CASSSSEGAYGYTF
TRBV29-1,TRBJ1-1,NA,NA,TGCAGCGTCCAGACTGGGAACACTGAAGCTTTCTTT,CSVQTGNTEAFF
TRBV11-2,TRBJ1-5,few,TRBD1,TGTGCCAGCAGCTTAGGTCAGTTCTGGGGACAGGGTACGAGGAGCAATCAGCCCCAGCATTTT,CASSLGQFWGQGTRSNQPQHF
TRBV10-3,TRBJ1-3,few,NA,TGTGCCATCAGTGAGTCGTGGGCCAGGGAGGCCACCATATATTTT,CAISESWAREATIYF
TRBV6-6,TRBJ1-1,NA,NA,TGTGCCAGCAGTTACAGCGGGGGGGCGACTGAAGCTTTCTTT,CASSYSGGATEAFF
TRBV5-6,TRBJ2-1,many,NA,TGTGCCAGCAGCTTGGTGACGGTGAGCTCCTACAATGAGCAGTTCTTC,CASSLVTVSSYNEQFF
TRBV4-2,TRBJ1-1,NA,TRBD1,TGTGCCAGCAGCCAAGGGACCGGACAGGGGGCCATGAACACTGAAGCTTTCTTT,CASSQGTGQGAMNTEAFF
TRBV20-1,TRBJ2-7,NA,NA,TGCAGTGCTAACCGCGGGCCCTCCTACGAGCAGTACTTC,CSANRGPSYEQYF
TRBV24-1,TRBJ2-3,NA,TRBD1,TGTGCCACCAGTGATGCCGCCATTGGACAGGGTACGCAGTATTTT,CATSDAAIGQGTQYF
TRBV28,TRBJ2-5,NA,NA,TGTGCCAGCAGTCGCAGGGGCGGGATCCTTTCTGTGGAGCAGTACTTC,CASSRRGGILSVEQYF
TRBV2,TRBJ2-1,few,TRBD1,TGTGCCAGCAGGCCGGGACAGGGGGCGGTAACGTGGCAGTTCTTC,CASRPGQGAVTWQFF
TRBV29-1,TRBJ2-7,many,TRBD1,TGCAGCGTGAGGACAGGGCAAAGCTCCTACGAGCAGTACTTC,CSVRTGQSSYEQYF
TRBV5-6,TRBJ1-1,NA,NA,TGTGCCAGCAGCTTGGACCTTGGGACTGAAGCTTTCTTT,CASSLDLGTEAFF
TRBV2,TRBJ2-1,many,NA,TGTGCCAGCAGCCCCGACGTCAATGAGCAGTTCTTC,CASSPDVNEQFF
TRBV5-1,TRBJ1-2,many,NA,TGCGCCAGCAGCTTGGCCCTCGCAGGGGATGGCTACACCTTC,CASSLALAGDGYTF
TRBV18,TRBJ2-5,many,NA,TGTGCCAGCTCACCACCCGGCAGGGGGGGAGAGACCCAGTACTTC,CASSPPGRGGETQYF
TRBV7-2,TRBJ2-1,NA,TRBD2,TGTGCCAGCAGCCCAAGCGGGGGTATTCGGGGCGATGGGCAGTTCTTC,CASSPSGGIRGDGQFF
TRBV2,TRBJ2-5,many,NA,TGTGCCAGCAGCGGTGGGGCCTCAAGGAGGGAGACCCAGTACTTC,CASSGGASRRETQYF
TRBV12-3/TRBV12-4,TRBJ1-6,many,TRBD1,TGTGCCAGCAGTTTCTGGGACAGGGGATTTTATAATTCACCCCTCCACTTT,CASSFWDRGFYNSPLHF
TRBV14,TRBJ2-7,NA,TRBD1,TGTGCCAGCAGTCAATACAGGGGTACCTACGAGCAGTACTTC,CASSQYRGTYEQYF
TRBV27,TRBJ1-1,many,NA,TGTGCCAGCAGCTGGGGCGGAGGGAGAGCTTTCTTT,CASSWGGGRAFF
TRBV5-1,TRBJ2-7,many,NA,TGCGCCAGCAGGACTGAAATTCTCTCCTACGAGCAGTACTTC,CASRTEILSYEQYF
TRBV5-1,TRBJ2-5,NA,NA,TGCGCCAGCAGTCTCCTAAGCGGGCAAGAGACCCAGTACTTC,CASSLLSGQETQYF
TRBV12-3/TRBV12-4,TRBJ2-3,NA,NA,TGTGCCAGCACCCAAGGGTTGGGCGTGAGCACAGATACGCAGTATTTT,CASTQGLGVSTDTQYF
TRBV5-1,TRBJ1-1,few,NA,TGCGCCAGCAGCTTGGAGATGAGCACTGAAGCTTTCTTT,CASSLEMSTEAFF
TRBV4-1,TRBJ1-2,NA,TRBD1,TGCGCCAGCAGCCTCCTCCTCAGGGGGGGGAGCTATGGCCACACCTTC,CASSLLLRGGSYGHTF
TRBV21-1,TRBJ2-7,many,NA,TGTGCCAGCAGCACTCTCCGACAGGGACCCTCTTACGAGCAGTACTTC,CASSTLRQGPSYEQYF
TRBV5-1,TRBJ1-1,many,NA,TGCGCCAGCAGCTTGGAGGGGATAAACACTGAAGCTTTCTTT,CASSLEGINTEAFF
TRBV20-1,TRBJ2-5,NA,TRBD2,TGCAGTGCTAGAGGGATAGCGGGAGGGTTACAAGAGACCCAGTACTTC,CSARGIAGGLQETQYF
TRBV28,TRBJ2-5,NA,NA,TGTGCCGCCAGCAGTGTACGGGAGACCCAGTACTTC,CAASSVRETQYF
TRBV5-4,TRBJ2-5,many,NA,TGTGCCAGCAGCTTGTTTCGAGACGGTCAAGAGACCCAGTACTTC,CASSLFRDGQETQYF
TRBV20-1,TRBJ1-5,many,TRBD1,TGCAGTGCTAGAGGAGGACAGGGTTTAAGGCAGCCCCAGCATTTT,CSARGGQGLRQPQHF
TRBV3-1,TRBJ1-6,NA,NA,TGTGCCAGCAACCCCAAGGGTTTATCCCTCCACTTT,CASNPKGLSLHF
TRBV5-1,TRBJ1-1,NA,NA,TGCGCCAGCAGCTTGGACCGCATGGGTCTGACTGAAGCTTTCTTT,CASSLDRMGLTEAFF
TRBV5-1,TRBJ2-3,many,TRBD1,TGCGCCAGCAGCTTCCAGACAGGGCCCACAGATACGCAGTATTTT,CASSFQTGPTDTQYF
TRBV4-2,TRBJ2-1,many,NA,TGTGCCAGCAGCCAAGGCCCTCGGGACGGCTGGTACAATGAGCAGTTCTTC,CASSQGPRDGWYNEQFF
TRBV5-1,TRBJ2-7,many,TRBD1,TGCGCCAGCAGCTGGACAGGGAGCGAGCAGTACTTC,CASSWTGSEQYF
TRBV4-2,TRBJ1-6,many,TRBD1,TGTGCCAGCAGCCAAGAGAGTGGGGACAGGGGTTCTTCACCCCTCCACTTT,CASSQESGDRGSSPLHF
TRBV4-2,TRBJ1-1,few,NA,TGTGCCAGCAGCCAAGATCCAGGGAGTGAAGCTTTCTTT,CASSQDPGSEAFF
TRBV6-2/TRBV6-3,TRBJ2-7,many,NA,TGTGCCAGCAGTTACACCGATACCACCTTACAAGACGAGCAGTACTTC,CASSYTDTTLQDEQYF
TRBV12-3/TRBV12-4,TRBJ2-3,many,NA,TGTGCCAGCCGCGGGGGCCGCGTTAGCACAGATACGCAGTATTTT,CASRGGRVSTDTQYF
TRBV7-2,TRBJ2-5,many,NA,TGTGCCAGCAGCTCGTACCAAGAGACCCAGTACTTC,CASSSYQETQYF